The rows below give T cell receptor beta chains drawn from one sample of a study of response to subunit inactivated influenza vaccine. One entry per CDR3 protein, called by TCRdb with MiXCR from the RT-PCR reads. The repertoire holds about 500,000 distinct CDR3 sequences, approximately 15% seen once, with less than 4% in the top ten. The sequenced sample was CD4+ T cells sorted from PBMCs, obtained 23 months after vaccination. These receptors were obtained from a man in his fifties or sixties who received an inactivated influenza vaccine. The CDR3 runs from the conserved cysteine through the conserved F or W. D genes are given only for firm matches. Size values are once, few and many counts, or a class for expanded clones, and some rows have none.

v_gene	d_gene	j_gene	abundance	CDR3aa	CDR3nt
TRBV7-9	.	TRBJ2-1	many	CASSLGGVRNEQFF	TGTGCCAGCAGCTTAGGCGGGGTGAGGAATGAGCAGTTCTTC
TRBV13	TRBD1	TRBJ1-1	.	CASSWGQANIQAFF	TGTGCCAGCAGCTGGGGACAGGCGAACATTCAAGCTTTCTTT
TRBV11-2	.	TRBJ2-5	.	CASSLEGGWRGKETQYF	TGTGCCAGCAGCTTAGAAGGCGGATGGCGGGGTAAAGAGACCCAGTACTTC
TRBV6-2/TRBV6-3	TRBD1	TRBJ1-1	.	CASSSTGGKGTEAFF	TGTGCCAGCAGTTCAACAGGGGGTAAGGGCACTGAAGCTTTCTTT
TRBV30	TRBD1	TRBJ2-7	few	CAWNRGSYEQYF	TGTGCCTGGAACAGGGGCTCCTACGAGCAGTACTTC
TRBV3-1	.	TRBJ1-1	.	CASSPERGGAFF	TGTGCCAGCAGCCCAGAACGGGGAGGAGCTTTCTTT
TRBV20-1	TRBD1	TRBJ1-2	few	CSAQGQTNYGYTF	TGCAGTGCTCAGGGACAGACTAACTATGGCTACACCTTC
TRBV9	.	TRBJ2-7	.	CASSVSMGDEQYF	TGTGCCAGCAGCGTTAGTATGGGGGACGAGCAGTACTTC
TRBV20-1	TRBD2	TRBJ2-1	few	CSARDRRAGGYNEQFF	TGCAGTGCTAGAGATCGGCGAGCGGGAGGGTACAATGAGCAGTTCTTC
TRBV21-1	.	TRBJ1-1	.	CASSKRRTGPNTEAFF	TGTGCCAGCAGCAAAAGAAGAACAGGGCCGAACACTGAAGCTTTCTTT
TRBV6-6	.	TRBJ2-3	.	CASRGATDTQYF	TGTGCCAGCAGGGGCGCCACAGATACGCAGTATTTT
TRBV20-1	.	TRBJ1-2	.	CSASFPRDSSGYTF	TGCAGTGCTAGTTTTCCCAGGGACTCTTCTGGCTACACCTTC
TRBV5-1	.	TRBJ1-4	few	CASSSIQDEKLFF	TGCGCCAGCAGTTCAATCCAGGATGAAAAACTGTTTTTT
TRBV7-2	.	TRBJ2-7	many	CASSLTPGTNEQYF	TGTGCCAGCAGCTTAACCCCCGGGACCAACGAGCAGTACTTC
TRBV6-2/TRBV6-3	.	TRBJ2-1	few	CASSYTTASEYSYNEQFF	TGTGCCAGCAGTTACACAACCGCTAGCGAATACTCCTACAATGAGCAGTTCTTC
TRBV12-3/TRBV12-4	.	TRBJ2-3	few	CASSLVDGRTDTQYF	TGTGCCAGCAGTTTAGTGGACGGTCGCACAGATACGCAGTATTTT
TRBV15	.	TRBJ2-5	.	CATSRDSYQETQYF	TGTGCCACCAGCAGAGACTCGTACCAAGAGACCCAGTACTTC
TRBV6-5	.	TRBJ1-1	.	CASSYSTWTGTTEAFF	TGTGCCAGCAGTTACTCGACGTGGACGGGGACCACTGAAGCTTTCTTT
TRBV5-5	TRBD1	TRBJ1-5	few	CASSLAGGAGQPQHF	TGTGCCAGCAGCTTGGCAGGGGGCGCCGGTCAGCCCCAGCATTTT
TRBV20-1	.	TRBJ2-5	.	CSAMSETQYF	TGCAGTGCAATGTCAGAGACCCAGTACTTC
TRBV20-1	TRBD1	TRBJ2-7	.	CSASALVGTGRIHEQYF	TGCAGTGCTTCGGCCTTAGTCGGGACAGGGAGGATCCACGAGCAGTACTTC
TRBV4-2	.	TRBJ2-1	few	CASSQDPGDNEQFF	TGTGCCAGCAGCCAAGACCCAGGGGACAATGAGCAGTTCTTC
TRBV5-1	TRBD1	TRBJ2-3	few	CASRPTGGGTDTQYF	TGCGCCAGCAGGCCTACAGGGGGCGGCACAGATACGCAGTATTTT
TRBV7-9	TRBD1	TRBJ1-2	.	CASSLFRDSHTF	TGTGCCAGCAGCTTATTTAGGGACAGCCACACCTTC
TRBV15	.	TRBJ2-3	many	CATSRGAITDTQYF	TGTGCCACCAGCAGAGGGGCTATCACAGATACGCAGTATTTT
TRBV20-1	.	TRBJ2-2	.	CSARKTQFSLITGELFF	TGCAGTGCTAGGAAGACCCAGTTTTCCTTAATCACCGGGGAGCTGTTTTTT
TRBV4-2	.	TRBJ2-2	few	CASSQDFPVARGGTGELFF	TGTGCCAGCAGCCAAGATTTTCCCGTCGCTCGCGGAGGCACCGGGGAGCTGTTTTTT
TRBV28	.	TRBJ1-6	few	CASASRDPLHF	TGTGCCAGCGCATCTAGAGATCCCCTCCACTTT
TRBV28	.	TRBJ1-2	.	CASRQGQYGYTF	TGTGCCAGCAGGCAGGGTCAATATGGCTACACCTTC
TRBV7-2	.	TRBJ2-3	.	CASSFRLVADTQYF	TGTGCCAGCAGCTTTAGATTGGTCGCAGATACGCAGTATTTT
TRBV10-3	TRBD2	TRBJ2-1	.	CAIGLGKLPNEQFF	TGTGCCATCGGACTAGGGAAGCTACCCAATGAGCAGTTCTTC
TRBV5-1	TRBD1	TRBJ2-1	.	CASSKGQGLINEQFF	TGCGCCAGCAGCAAGGGACAGGGGCTAATCAATGAGCAGTTCTTC
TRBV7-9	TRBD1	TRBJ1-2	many	CASRLPGQGNYGYTF	TGTGCCAGCAGGCTACCGGGACAGGGAAACTATGGCTACACCTTC
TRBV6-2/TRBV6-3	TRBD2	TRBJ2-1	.	CASSYFRLAGVYNEQFF	TGTGCCAGCAGTTACTTTAGACTAGCGGGAGTCTACAATGAGCAGTTCTTC
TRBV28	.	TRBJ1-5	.	CASTKIFNQPQHF	TGTGCCAGCACCAAAATATTCAATCAGCCCCAGCATTTT
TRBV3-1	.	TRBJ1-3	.	CASSQAGTQSSGNTIYF	TGTGCCAGCAGCCAAGCCGGGACGCAAAGCTCTGGAAACACCATATATTTT
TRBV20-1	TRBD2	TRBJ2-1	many	CSARSSGGYNEQFF	TGCAGTGCTAGATCTAGCGGGGGGTACAATGAGCAGTTCTTC
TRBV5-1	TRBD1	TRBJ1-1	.	CASSSRTGRVGTEAFF	TGCGCCAGCAGTTCCCGGACAGGGAGGGTTGGCACTGAAGCTTTCTTT
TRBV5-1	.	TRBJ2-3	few	CASSPAPGRLRDTQYF	TGCGCCAGCAGCCCCGCCCCAGGCCGGTTGCGCGATACGCAGTATTTT
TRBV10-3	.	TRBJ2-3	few	CAISYTSTDTQYF	TGTGCCATCAGTTATACTAGCACAGATACGCAGTATTTT
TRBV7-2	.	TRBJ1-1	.	CASSNRVGNTEAFF	TGTGCCAGCAGCAACAGGGTTGGGAACACTGAAGCTTTCTTT